This TCR beta chain was captured by sequencing in a study of T-cell reconstitution after alpha-beta-depleted transplantation in children. The study, taken as a whole, reports: Roughly two months post-transplant, alpha-beta T cells reportedly originated from several hundred graft clones that had expanded. By one year post-transplant, T-cell counts and diversity largely arose from T cells that were newly produced.

A TCRbeta library incorporating unique molecular identifiers was prepared. A single record per CDR3 protein comes from TCRdb applying MiXCR to the PCR reads. The profile shows 100,000 to 130,000 distinct CDR3 sequences, around 6.4% of them singletons. Germline CDR1 and CDR2: SGHRS and YFSETQ. The V end was cut by 1 base, the J end by 1 base, with 11 bases between. CDR3 length: 15 amino acids. This clonotype was found many times. Its antigen remains unknown. The rearrangement joins TRBV5-1 to TRBJ1-1; no reliable D call. The clonotype comes from a male patient aged 2 to 10 who had a stem cell transplant for acute lymphoblastic leukemia, so the T cells may come from the graft donor. The starting material was PBMCs, mostly from graft donor cells, obtained 360 days after TCRalphabeta/CD19-depleted stem cell transplant. CDR3 coding DNA: TGCGCCAGCAGCTTGTACGATTTGGCGAACACTGAAGCTTTCTTT. Translation gives CASSLYDLANTEAFF.